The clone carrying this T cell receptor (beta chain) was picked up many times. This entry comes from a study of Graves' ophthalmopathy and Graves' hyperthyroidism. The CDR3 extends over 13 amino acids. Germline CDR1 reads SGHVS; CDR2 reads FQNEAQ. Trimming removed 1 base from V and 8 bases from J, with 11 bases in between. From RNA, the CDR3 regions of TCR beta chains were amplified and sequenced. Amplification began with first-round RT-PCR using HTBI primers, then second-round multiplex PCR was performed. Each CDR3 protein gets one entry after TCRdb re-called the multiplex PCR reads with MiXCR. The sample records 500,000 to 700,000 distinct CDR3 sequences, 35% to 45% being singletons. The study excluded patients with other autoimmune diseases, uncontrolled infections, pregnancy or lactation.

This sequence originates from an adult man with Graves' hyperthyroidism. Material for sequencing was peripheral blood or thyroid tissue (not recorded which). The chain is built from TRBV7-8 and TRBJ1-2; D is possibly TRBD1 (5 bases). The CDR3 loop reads CASSLDRGGGYTF. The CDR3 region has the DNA TGTGCCAGCAGCTTAGACCGGGGCGGCGGCTACACCTTC.